These T cell receptor beta chains were read from a single sample in a study of blood T cell repertoires in COVID-19. TCRdb keeps only in-frame clones here, not all; method: immunoSEQ multiplex PCR. The sample has a few hundred thousand clones, around 90% seen once. Sequenced material: peripheral blood. The receptors here all came from a young man with COVID-19, enrolled during active disease. The CDR3 runs from the conserved cysteine through the conserved F or W. A D gene is named only where the DNA matches it firmly. Where a row states a size, it is once, few, many or the class of an expanded clone; other rows omit it.

d_call,j_call,v_call,clone_size,cdr3_nt,cdr3_aa
TRBD2,TRBJ2-5,TRBV7-7,.,TGTGCCAGCAGCTTAGGGAGGTTCGAGCGGGGACAAGAGACCCAGTACTTC,CASSLGRFERGQETQYF
.,TRBJ2-2,TRBV24-1,.,TGTGCCACCGGTCGGAGCACCGGGGAGCTGTTTTTT,CATGRSTGELFF
.,TRBJ2-3,TRBV19,.,TGTGCCAGTAGTCCCTGGGGAGAGGAGACAGATACGCAGTATTTT,CASSPWGEETDTQYF
.,TRBJ2-2,TRBV5-4,.,TGTGCCAGCAGCTTCGACAGGAACACCGGGGAGCTGTTTTTT,CASSFDRNTGELFF
.,TRBJ2-7,TRBV11-2,.,TGTGCCAGCAGCGCCGGCGGGACGATCAACTACGAGCAGTACTTC,CASSAGGTINYEQYF
.,TRBJ1-4,TRBV20-1,.,TGCAGTGCGAGTCGACAGAATGAAAAACTGTTTTTT,CSASRQNEKLFF
.,TRBJ1-5,TRBV19,once,TGTGCCAGTAGTATCGGGACAAGGTCGACTCAGCCCCAGCATTTT,CASSIGTRSTQPQHF
TRBD2,TRBJ2-7,TRBV5-1,.,TGCGCCAGCAGCCCCGGGACTACCAGATCCTACGAGCAGTACTTC,CASSPGTTRSYEQYF
.,TRBJ2-7,TRBV18,.,TGTGCCAGCTCCGGGACAAACTACGAGCAGTACTTC,CASSGTNYEQYF
TRBD1,TRBJ1-2,TRBV6-5,.,TGTGCCGCACAAGGGGGCCTCTATGGCTACACCTTC,CAAQGGLYGYTF
TRBD1,TRBJ1-2,TRBV10-2,.,TGCGCCAGCGGGAATCCGACAGGGTTCGGCGGCTACACCTTC,CASGNPTGFGGYTF
.,TRBJ1-5,TRBV11-2,few,TGTGCCAGCAGCTTAGATAGAGGTAGCAATCAGCCCCAGCATTTT,CASSLDRGSNQPQHF
.,TRBJ2-5,TRBV11-3,.,TGTGCCAGCAGCCGCGAAGAGACCCAGTACTTC,CASSREETQYF
.,TRBJ2-5,TRBV5-4,.,TGTGCCAGCAGCTTGGGGGGGGAGCAAGAGACCCAGTACTTC,CASSLGGEQETQYF
.,TRBJ2-7,TRBV2,.,TGTGCCAGCAGTGACAGGGGCAGGTACGAGCAGTACTTC,CASSDRGRYEQYF
.,TRBJ2-7,TRBV5-5,.,TGTGCCAGCAGCGCGCTACTGGTCTCCGAGCAGTACTTC,CASSALLVSEQYF
TRBD1,TRBJ2-2,TRBV6-1,once,TGTGCCAGCAGTGGCGAGACAGGGGGCTTTCTGACCGGGGAGCTGTTTTTT,CASSGETGGFLTGELFF
.,TRBJ2-7,TRBV25-1,.,TGTGCCAGCAGTGAATGGCAGGGAACCTACGAGCAGTACTTC,CASSEWQGTYEQYF
.,TRBJ2-5,TRBV7-5,.,TGTGTCAGAAGCTTGATACTAGCGGCCCCCGGGGGGGAAAAAGAGACCCAGTACTTC,CVRSLILAAPGGEKETQYF
.,TRBJ2-1,TRBV12-3/TRBV12-4,once,TGTGCCAGCAGTTTAAAGCTAGTTGAGCAGTTCTTC,CASSLKLVEQFF
TRBD1,TRBJ2-1,TRBV9,.,TGTGCCAGCAGCGCCGACAGGGTTAGCTACAATGAGCAGTTCTTC,CASSADRVSYNEQFF
.,TRBJ2-1,TRBV6-4,.,TGTGCCAGGGACTTGCCAAACAATGAGCAGTTCTTC,CARDLPNNEQFF
.,TRBJ2-7,TRBV18,few,TGTGCCAGCTCACCACCAGGTGACTACTACGAGCAGTACTTC,CASSPPGDYYEQYF
.,TRBJ1-2,TRBV9,.,TGTGCCAGCAACCCCCAACCCGGGACACCGTATGGCTACACCTTC,CASNPQPGTPYGYTF
.,TRBJ2-3,TRBV3-1/TRBV3-2,.,TGTGCCAGCAGCCTCACCGGGACTAGCACAGATACGCAGTATTTT,CASSLTGTSTDTQYF
.,TRBJ1-1,TRBV11-2,.,TGTGCCAGCAGCTTAGCATACACTGAAGCTTTCTTT,CASSLAYTEAFF
.,TRBJ2-1,TRBV9,once,TGTGCCAGCAGCACCTCCCGGAGCTCCTACAATGAGCAGTTCTTC,CASSTSRSSYNEQFF
.,TRBJ2-7,TRBV3-1/TRBV3-2,.,TGTGCCAGCAGCCAAGGCGCCCCGGGGGCCTACGAGCAGTACTTC,CASSQGAPGAYEQYF
.,TRBJ2-1,TRBV5-6,.,TGTGCCAGCACTATAACGGTGGTACATGAGCAGTTCTTC,CASTITVVHEQFF
.,TRBJ1-1,TRBV29-1,.,TGCAGCGTTGGGGCAGGAGGGAACACTGAAGCTTTCTTT,CSVGAGGNTEAFF
TRBD1,TRBJ2-5,TRBV15,.,TGTGCCACCAGCACCACCCGGGACAGGGGATGGGGAGAGACCCAGTACTTC,CATSTTRDRGWGETQYF
TRBD2,TRBJ2-3,TRBV7-3,.,TGTGCCAGCAGCTCTCCCCTAGACGCGGGAGGGCTAGATACGCAGTATTTT,CASSSPLDAGGLDTQYF
.,TRBJ1-1,TRBV24-1,.,TGTGCCACCAGTGACGCTACAGGGATCGGCTCTGAAGCTTTCTTT,CATSDATGIGSEAFF
TRBD2,TRBJ2-1,TRBV9,.,TGTGCCAGCAGCATTAGCGGGAGGACGTACAATGAGCAGTTCTTC,CASSISGRTYNEQFF
TRBD1,TRBJ2-3,TRBV4-1,.,TGCGCCAGCAGCCCTCGACAGGGAACAGATACGCAGTATTTT,CASSPRQGTDTQYF
TRBD1,TRBJ2-2,TRBV24-1,.,TGTGCCACCAGTGATTCGGGACAGGGGGCAAACACCGGGGAGCTGTTTTTT,CATSDSGQGANTGELFF
.,TRBJ1-6,TRBV5-1,.,TGCGCCAGCAGCTTGGATGGGAGGACCTATAATTCACCCCTCCACTTT,CASSLDGRTYNSPLHF
.,TRBJ2-2,TRBV10-3,.,TGTGCCATCAGTGAGTCAGCGAATACCGGGGAGCTGTTTTTT,CAISESANTGELFF
.,TRBJ1-4,TRBV7-9,.,TGTGCCAGCGGTCTGGGACACCTGATTGCAACTAATGAAAAACTGTTTTTT,CASGLGHLIATNEKLFF
.,TRBJ2-7,TRBV12-3/TRBV12-4,.,TGTGCCAGCAGGGGTGATGGACAACAGTACTTC,CASRGDGQQYF
.,TRBJ1-6,TRBV7-9,.,TGTGCCAGCAGCTTAGGGTCCGGGAAGAGTTCACCCCTCCACTTT,CASSLGSGKSSPLHF
.,TRBJ2-2,TRBV11-3,few,TGTGCCAGCAGCTTAGGAAGCAAGGGGGAGCTGTTTTTT,CASSLGSKGELFF
.,TRBJ1-2,TRBV21-1,.,TGTGCCAGCAGGGCCTCGGGGCGGTGGGACAGTTATGGCTACACCTTC,CASRASGRWDSYGYTF
TRBD2,TRBJ2-5,TRBV24-1,.,TGTGCCACCAGTTCGACGGGACTAGCGGGAGAAGAGACCCAGTACTTC,CATSSTGLAGEETQYF
.,TRBJ2-4,TRBV7-2,few,TGTGCCAGCAGCTTAAGTTCAGGGTTGGCCAAAAACATTCAGTACTTC,CASSLSSGLAKNIQYF
TRBD2,TRBJ2-2,TRBV7-8,.,TGTGCCAGCAGCCAGCGGGAGGGGGCCGGGGAGCTGTTTTTT,CASSQREGAGELFF